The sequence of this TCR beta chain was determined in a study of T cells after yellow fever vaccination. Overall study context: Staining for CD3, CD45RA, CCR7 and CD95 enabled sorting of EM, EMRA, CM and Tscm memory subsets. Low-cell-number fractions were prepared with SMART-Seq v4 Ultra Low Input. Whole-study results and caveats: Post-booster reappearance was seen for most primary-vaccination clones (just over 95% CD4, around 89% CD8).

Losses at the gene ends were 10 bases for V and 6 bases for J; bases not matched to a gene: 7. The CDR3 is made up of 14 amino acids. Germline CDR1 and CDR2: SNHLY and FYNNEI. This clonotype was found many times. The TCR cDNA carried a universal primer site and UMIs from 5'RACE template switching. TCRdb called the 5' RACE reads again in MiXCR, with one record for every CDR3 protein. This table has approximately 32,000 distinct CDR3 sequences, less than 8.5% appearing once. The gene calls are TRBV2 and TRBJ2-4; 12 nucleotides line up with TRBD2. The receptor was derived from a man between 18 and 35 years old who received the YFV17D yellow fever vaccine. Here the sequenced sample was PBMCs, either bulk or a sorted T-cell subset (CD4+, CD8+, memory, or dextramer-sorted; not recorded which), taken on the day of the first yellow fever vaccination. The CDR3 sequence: CATTGLAGRNIQYF. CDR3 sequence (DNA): TGTGCCACCACAGGACTAGCGGGGCGAAACATTCAGTACTTC.